This TCR beta chain emerged from a study of blood T cell repertoires in COVID-19. For the study at large: Material from acute and convalescent COVID-19 was sourced from the United States, Italy and Spain. PBMCs, B-cell-depleted T cells, or T cells provided the cDNA or gDNA that made up the material.

Clones were read by immunoSEQ multiplex PCR, and TCRdb kept only the in-frame ones, dropping some. The table includes about 100,000 clones, about 90% detected once. The sample taken for sequencing was peripheral blood. The sequence derives from a young man in a cohort sampled during active COVID-19.

The CDR3 region is CASTERNIQYF. The CDR3 region has the DNA TGTGCCAGCACCGAGAGGAACATTCAGTACTTC. The chain combines TRBV5-8 with TRBJ2-4; D is unresolved. The germline CDR1 and CDR2 sequences are SGHTS and YDEGEE. The CDR3 is 11 amino acids. V was trimmed by 6 bases and J by 7 bases, leaving 8 bases between them.